This entry features one TCR beta chain sequence. The sample comes from a study of cytomegalovirus exposure and HLA in healthy donors. The method was immunoSEQ multiplex PCR; TCRdb's version includes in-frame clones alone and lacks a portion of them. The table shows some 200,000 clones, with around nine tenths occurring only once. Trimming cost V 7 bases and J 6 bases; bases outside gene matches: 10. This CDR3 is built from 15 residues. Germline lookup yields CDR1 SEHNR and CDR2 FQNEAQ (reference sequence). This chain connects TRBV7-9 to TRBJ2-1, with 9 bases fitting TRBD2. What was sequenced was PBMCs. This sequence originates from a woman aged 18-29 years in good health and CMV-seronegative. CDR3 in DNA: TGTGCCAGCATCACCGGGGGCGGGAGGGGCAATGAGCAGTTCTTC. Protein: CASITGGGRGNEQFF.